The present entry profiles one T cell receptor beta chain with its context. V was clipped by 8 bases and J by 2 bases; unmatched bases: 2. Germline V CDR1 and CDR2: KGHSH, LQKENI. This CDR3 is built from 13 residues. The sample belongs to a study of cytomegalovirus exposure and HLA in healthy donors. Sequencing used immunoSEQ multiplex PCR; TCRdb keeps in-frame clones, though not all of them. Of 50,000 to 70,000 clones detected, 85% to 95% appear once; the ten largest clones hold 5.8%. Input material: PBMCs. This TCR was recovered from a woman aged 18-29 years in good health and CMV-seropositive. The chain couples TRBV18 to TRBJ2-2, with 7 bases that match TRBD2. The CDR3 region has the DNA TGTGCCAGCCGCGGGGGTAACACCGGGGAGCTGTTTTTT. This sequence encodes CASRGGNTGELFF.